Reported below is one T cell receptor (beta chain). This sample was taken from a study of T cells expressing NK-cell markers. The CDR3 has 13 amino acids. Germline V CDR1 and CDR2: SGHDT, YYEEEE. TCRdb reprocessed the 5' RACE reads and keeps a single row for each CDR3 protein, giving no DNA. The sample holds some 280,000 distinct CDR3 sequences. V usage is TRBV5-6 and J usage is TRBJ1-4; there is no DNA to check the TCRdb D call of TRBD1. The source is a man aged 18 to 29 in good health. Sequences were obtained from blood T cells: a sorted CD56 or NKG2C T cell subset, CD4+ or CD8+ T cells, or bulk PBMC T cells (not recorded which). The CDR3 reads CASTSRVDEKLFF.